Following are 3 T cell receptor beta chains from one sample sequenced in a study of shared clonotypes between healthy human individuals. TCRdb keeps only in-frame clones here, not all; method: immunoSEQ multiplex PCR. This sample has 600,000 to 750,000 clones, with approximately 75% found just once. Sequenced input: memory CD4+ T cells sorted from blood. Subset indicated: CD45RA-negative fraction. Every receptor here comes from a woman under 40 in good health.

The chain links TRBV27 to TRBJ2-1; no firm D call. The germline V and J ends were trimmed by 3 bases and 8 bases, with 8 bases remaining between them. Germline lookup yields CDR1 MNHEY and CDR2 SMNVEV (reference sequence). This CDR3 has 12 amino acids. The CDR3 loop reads CASSFRKHEQFF. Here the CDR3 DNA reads TGTGCCAGCAGTTTTAGGAAACATGAGCAGTTCTTC.

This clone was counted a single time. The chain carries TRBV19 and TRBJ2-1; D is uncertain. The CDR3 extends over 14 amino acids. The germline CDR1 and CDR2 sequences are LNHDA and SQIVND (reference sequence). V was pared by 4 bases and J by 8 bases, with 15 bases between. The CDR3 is CASSTLRLEYEQFF. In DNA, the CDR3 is TGTGCCAGTAGTACCCTCAGGCTAGAGTATGAGCAGTTCTTC.

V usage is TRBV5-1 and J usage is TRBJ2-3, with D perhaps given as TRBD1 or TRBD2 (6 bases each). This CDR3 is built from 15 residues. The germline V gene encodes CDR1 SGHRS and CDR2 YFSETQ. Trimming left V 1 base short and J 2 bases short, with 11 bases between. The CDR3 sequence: CASSLSWGATDTQYF. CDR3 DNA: TGCGCCAGCAGCTTGAGTTGGGGGGCCACAGATACGCAGTATTTT.